This entry lists 8 T cell receptor beta chains sequenced from one sample in a study of T cell changes during pregnancy in multiple sclerosis. Sequencing was performed with immunoSEQ multiplex PCR; in TCRdb, only in-frame clones are kept and a portion is missing. Among around 41,000 clones listed, around nine tenths were seen once. The sample was CD4+ T cells from peripheral blood mononuclear cells, taken in the third trimester of pregnancy. These TCRs come from a female donor in good health, enrolled as a control in a pregnancy study.

V and J are TRBV28 and TRBJ2-7; D possibly corresponds to TRBD1 (5 bases). Germline loops: CDR1 MDHEN, CDR2 SYDVKM. The CDR3 length is 13 residues. V was trimmed by 6 bases and J by 2 bases, leaving 11 bases between them. The CDR3 DNA reads TGTGCCAGCAGAGCACAGGTGCCCTACGAGCAGTACTTC. The encoded protein is CASRAQVPYEQYF. Full variable domain (outside the CDR3, taken from reference TRBV28 and TRBJ2-7): DVKVTQSSRYLVKRTGEKVFLECVQDMDHENMFWYRQDPGLGLRLIYFSYDVKMKEKGDIPEGYSVSREKKERFSLILESASTNQTSMYLCASRAQVPYEQYFGPGTRLTVT.

The chain recombines TRBV29-1 with TRBJ2-1; D possibly corresponds to TRBD2 (6 bases). V lost 4 bases and J 9 bases, leaving 10 bases between the germline ends. Germline lookup yields CDR1 SQVTM and CDR2 ANQGSEA. The CDR3 has 11 residues. Written as DNA, the CDR3 is TGCAGCGTTGGGGGGGTCGGTGAGCAGTTCTTC. Translated: CSVGGVGEQFF.

The table lists this clone with a count of one. V is TRBV5-1 and J is TRBJ2-2; no definite D call. The CDR3 extends over 14 amino acids. Germline V gives CDR1 SGHRS, CDR2 YFSETQ. Trimming took off 5 bases at V and 7 bases at J, with 15 bases between the two ends. Here the CDR3 DNA reads TGCGCCAGCAGTCGCGACAAATTGGGCGGGGAGCTGTTTTTT. Protein sequence: CASSRDKLGGELFF.

The genes are TRBV5-1 and TRBJ1-1, with TRBD1 matching 11 bases. This CDR3 contains 16 residues. V gave up 3 bases and J gave up 1 base; unmatched junction bases: 5. Germline assignment: CDR1 SGHRS and CDR2 YFSETQ. CDR3 amino acids: CASSSGQGAGNTEAFF. The CDR3 coding sequence is TGCGCCAGCAGCTCAGGACAGGGGGCCGGGAACACTGAAGCTTTCTTT.

The CDR3 here is CASRTGGQSNEKLFF. In DNA, the CDR3 is TGTGCCAGCAGGACTGGGGGACAGTCTAATGAAAAACTGTTTTTT. The chain combines TRBV6-1 with TRBJ1-4; 7 positions agree with TRBD1. The ends lost 6 bases at V and 3 bases at J; junction bases unmatched: 7. The CDR3 sequence is 15 residues long. Germline values: CDR1 MNHNS, CDR2 SASEGT.

The chain joins TRBV19 to TRBJ1-3, with 8 bases identical to TRBD1. The V gene end was trimmed by 8 bases and the J gene end by 0 bases; junction bases not matched to a gene: 12. CDR3 length: 17 residues. Germline CDR1 is LNHDA and CDR2 is SQIVND (reference sequence). The CDR3 protein is CASEGGTGLYSGNTIYF. In DNA form, the CDR3 reads TGTGCCAGTGAGGGAGGGACAGGCTTATACTCTGGAAACACCATATATTTT.

V and J are TRBV2 and TRBJ2-1; TRBD2 matches at 11 bases. With V trimmed by 5 bases and J by 7 bases, 7 bases remained unmatched. The CDR3 extends over 15 amino acids. Germline V gene sequence: CDR1 SNHLY, CDR2 FYNNEI. The CDR3: CASSKLAGVGNEQFF. CDR3 sequence (DNA): TGTGCCAGCAGTAAACTAGCGGGAGTAGGAAATGAGCAGTTCTTC.

In this sample, this clone turned up once. The V and J genes are TRBV27 and TRBJ1-1; a possible D gene is TRBD1 (6 bases). V shed 6 bases and J shed 3 bases, with 11 bases lying between them. The germline V gene has CDR1 MNHEY and CDR2 SMNVEV (reference sequence). This CDR3 region has 13 residues. CDR3 DNA sequence: TGTGCCAGCAGGTGGACAGTCTACACTGAAGCTTTCTTT. It yields the protein CASRWTVYTEAFF.